These 12 T cell receptor beta chains were all obtained from the same sample, sequenced in a study of T cell repertoires in ileal Crohn's disease. Repertoires were generated with immunoSEQ multiplex PCR, while TCRdb's copy carries only in-frame clones and drops some. The sample comprises 350 or so clones, 75% to 85% of which are singletons, and less than 11% rests with the top ten. Before sorting, lamina propria lymphocytes were separated from surgical specimens by density gradient. The sequenced sample was CD4+ T cells sorted from the ileum. The receptors shown here come from an adult with Crohn's disease.

The chain recombines TRBV6-1 with TRBJ1-3; no firm D call. There are 12 residues in the CDR3. Germline-derived CDR1 and CDR2 are MNHNS and SASEGT. The ends were cut back, 3 bases at V and 5 bases at J, with 5 bases in the middle. For the CDR3, the DNA is TGTGCCAGCAGTGACCTTAGAAACACCATATATTTT. Translation: CASSDLRNTIYF.

Worth noting for this clone: The sample contains more than one DNA sequence encoding this CDR3. This chain uses TRBV5-4 with TRBJ2-5; no firm D call. The V end lost 2 bases, the J end lost 2 bases, and 4 bases lay between the germline ends. Looked up from germline, CDR1 is SGHNT and CDR2 is YYREEE (reference sequence). This CDR3 region has 12 residues. The CDR3 sequence: CASSFSQETQYF. The DNA of the CDR3 is TGTGCCAGCAGCTTCTCTCAAGAGACCCAGTACTTC. The full variable domain, its missing parts supplied by reference TRBV5-4 and TRBJ2-5, is ETGVTQSPTHLIKTRGQQVTLRCSSQSGHNTVSWYQQALGQGPQFIFQYYREEENGRGNFPPRFSGLQFPNYSSELNVNALELDDSALYLCASSFSQETQYFGPGTRLLVL.

The gene calls are TRBV2 and TRBJ1-6; 8 nucleotides line up with TRBD1. The CDR3 length is 15 residues. Germline lookup yields CDR1 SNHLY and CDR2 FYNNEI. Trimming cost V 5 bases and J 6 bases; bases outside gene matches: 6. The CDR3 sequence: CASSLQGAPNSPLHF. The CDR3 nucleotides read TGTGCCAGCAGTTTGCAGGGGGCGCCTAATTCACCCCTCCACTTT.

CDR3 DNA sequence: TGTGCCTGGATTAGAACAGGGAGAACAGACACTGAAGCTTTCTTT. Translated, it gives CAWIRTGRTDTEAFF. The chain employs TRBV30 and TRBJ1-1; D possibly corresponds to TRBD1 (6 bases). The germline V and J ends were trimmed by 4 bases and 3 bases, with 18 bases remaining between them. Germline CDR1 GTSNPN, CDR2 SVGIG (reference sequence). This CDR3 has 15 amino acids.

The gene calls are TRBV10-1 and TRBJ2-3, with 8 bases lining up with TRBD2. The CDR3 is 13 residues long. The ends lost 8 bases at V and 6 bases at J; junction bases unmatched: 7. The germline CDR1 and CDR2 sequences are WNHNN and SYGVQD (reference sequence). The CDR3, as DNA: TGCGCCAGCGGACGGACTAGCCCGGATACGCAGTATTTT. It is translated as CASGRTSPDTQYF.

In its sample, this clone was seen a few times. The chain couples TRBV28 to TRBJ1-3; 8 bases fit TRBD1. Trimming cost V 6 bases and J 3 bases; bases outside gene matches: 4. Germline V gene lookup returns CDR1 MDHEN and CDR2 SYDVKM. The CDR3 runs to 14 residues. The CDR3 here is CASSRGQGGNTIYF. In DNA form, the CDR3 reads TGTGCCAGCAGCCGCGGACAGGGTGGAAACACCATATATTTT.

The J gene is TRBJ2-6, the V gene TRBV5-1, with D maybe TRBD2 (6 bases). In germline, CDR1 is SGHRS, CDR2 YFSETQ. Trimming pared 3 bases from V and 2 bases from J, leaving 12 bases between. The CDR3 has 16 residues. The CDR3 sequence: CASSYVGGTGANVLTF. The DNA for the CDR3 is TGCGCCAGCAGCTATGTGGGGGGAACTGGGGCCAACGTCCTGACTTTC.

The chain joins TRBV5-1 to TRBJ2-7; 8 bases fit TRBD1. The CDR3 consists of 13 residues. Germline-derived CDR1 and CDR2 are SGHRS and YFSETQ. V shed 4 bases and J 6 bases; nucleotides not matched to a gene: 6. CDR3 sequence reads: CASSLTGDREQYV. DNA of the CDR3: TGCGCCAGCAGCCTGACAGGGGATCGCGAGCAGTACGTC.

V usage is TRBV25-1 and J usage is TRBJ1-1; D is ambiguous. The V end lost 2 bases, the J end lost 0 bases, and 10 bases lay between the germline ends. There are 15 residues in the CDR3. Germline CDR1 and CDR2: MGHDK and SYGVNS. Written as DNA, the CDR3 is TGTGCCAGCAGTGAACGCGTCGCAATGAACACTGAAGCTTTCTTT. It specifies CASSERVAMNTEAFF.

This rearrangement joins TRBV2 to TRBJ2-2; 7 nucleotides agree with TRBD1. CDR1 is SNHLY and CDR2 is FYNNEI in the germline V gene. The V segment lost 6 bases and the J segment 7 bases; nucleotides outside the gene matches: 11. The CDR3 extends over 15 amino acids. CDR3 coding DNA: TGTGCCAGCAGCAGAGACAGGGTTTCGTACGGGGAGCTGTTTTTT. The encoded protein is CASSRDRVSYGELFF.

In this sample, this clone turned up a few times. The chain carries TRBV28 and TRBJ2-7; 14 bases line up with TRBD2. This CDR3 is built from 15 residues. Germline CDR1 MDHEN, CDR2 SYDVKM. The trim removed 6 bases at V and 5 bases at J, leaving 6 bases unmatched. CDR3 region: CASRRLAGGYHEQYV. The CDR3 DNA sequence: TGTGCCAGCAGGCGACTAGCGGGGGGGTATCACGAGCAGTACGTC.

V gene TRBV28 combines with J gene TRBJ1-2, with TRBD1 matching over 7 bases. The CDR3 extends over 13 amino acids. Germline V gene sequence: CDR1 MDHEN, CDR2 SYDVKM. V shed 7 bases, J shed 8 bases, and the junction held 10 bases outside the gene matches. The CDR3 spells CASMRTGSGGYTF. In DNA, the CDR3 is TGTGCCAGCATGAGGACAGGTTCGGGCGGCTACACCTTC.